A single sample is the source of the 3 T cell receptor beta chains below, sequenced in a study of cytomegalovirus exposure and HLA in healthy donors. PCR involved 60 Vbeta and 13 Jbeta primers. Generated by immunoSEQ multiplex PCR, the TCRdb table keeps only in-frame clones and is missing some. Among roughly 160,000 clones listed, around 72% were seen once. The sequenced sample was PBMCs. The receptor set was obtained from a female donor in good health and CMV-seronegative.

In nucleotides, the CDR3 is TGTGCCAGCAGTCAACATTCCGGGACAGCCATTGGCAATGAGCAGTTCTTC. It codes for CASSQHSGTAIGNEQFF. The chain links TRBV27 to TRBJ2-1, with TRBD1 identical over 7 bases. Germline V gene data show CDR1 as MNHEY and CDR2 as SMNVEV (reference sequence). There are 17 residues in the CDR3. V lost 5 bases and J lost 6; bases outside the gene matches: 16.

This clone was recorded a few times. The J gene is TRBJ2-1, the V gene TRBV2; 10 nucleotides align to TRBD2. Trimming cost V 6 bases and J 1 base; bases outside gene matches: 6. Germline V gives CDR1 SNHLY, CDR2 FYNNEI. The CDR3 consists of 16 residues. In nucleotides, the CDR3 is TGTGCCAGCAGCCTGAGCGGGGGGGATTCCTACAATGAGCAGTTCTTC. Its protein product is CASSLSGGDSYNEQFF.

The J gene is TRBJ2-1, the V gene TRBV27; 14 bases map to TRBD2. CDR1 is MNHEY, CDR2 SMNVEV, per germline (reference sequence). J lost 8 bases, V lost 5 bases, and 5 bases had no gene match. The CDR3 runs to 15 residues. The CDR3 region is CASSPRTSGRHEQFF. DNA of the CDR3: TGTGCCAGCAGTCCGAGGACTAGCGGGAGGCATGAGCAGTTCTTC.